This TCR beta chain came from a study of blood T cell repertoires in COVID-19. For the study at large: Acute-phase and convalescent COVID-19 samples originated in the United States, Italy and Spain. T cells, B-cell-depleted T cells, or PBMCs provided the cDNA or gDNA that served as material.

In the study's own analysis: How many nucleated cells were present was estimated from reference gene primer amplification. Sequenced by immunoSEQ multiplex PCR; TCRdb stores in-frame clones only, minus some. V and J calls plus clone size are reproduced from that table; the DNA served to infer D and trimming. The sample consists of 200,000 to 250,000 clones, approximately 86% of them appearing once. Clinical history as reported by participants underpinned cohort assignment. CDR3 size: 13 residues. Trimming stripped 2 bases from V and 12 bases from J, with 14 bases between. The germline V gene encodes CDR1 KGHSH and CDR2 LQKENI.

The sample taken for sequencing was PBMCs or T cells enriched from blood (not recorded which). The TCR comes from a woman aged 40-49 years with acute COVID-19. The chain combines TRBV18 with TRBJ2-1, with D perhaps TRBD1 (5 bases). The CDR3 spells CASSPSSVQGQFF. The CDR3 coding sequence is TGTGCCAGCTCACCAAGCTCCGTCCAGGGGCAGTTCTTC. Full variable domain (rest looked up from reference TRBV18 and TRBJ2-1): NAGVMQNPRHLVRRRGQEARLRCSPMKGHSHVYWYRQLPEEGLKFMVYLQKENIIDESGMPKERFSAEFPKEGPSILRIQQVVRGDSAAYFCASSPSSVQGQFFGPGTRLTVL.